The 5 T cell receptor beta chains reported below all come from one sample, sequenced in a study of tumor-infiltrating lymphocytes in oesophageal squamous cell carcinoma. TCRdb used MiXCR to reprocess the PCR reads, holding one entry per CDR3 protein. In the table there are under 9,500 distinct CDR3 sequences, around two thirds of which are singletons. Material for sequencing was esophageal tumor tissue. The source is a female donor with esophageal squamous cell carcinoma.

This clonotype was counted a single time. This rearrangement joins TRBV7-6 to TRBJ1-2, with 8 bases that match TRBD1. This CDR3 comprises 15 residues. With 1 base clipped from V and 5 bases from J, the junction kept 6 bases outside the gene matches. Germline V gene lookup returns CDR1 SGHVS and CDR2 FNYEAQ. CDR3 loop: CASSLGQGREYGYTF. The CDR3 nucleotides read TGTGCCAGCAGCTTAGGACAGGGGCGCGAGTATGGCTACACCTTC. Full variable domain (rest looked up from reference TRBV7-6 and TRBJ1-2): GAGVSQSPRYKVTKRGQDVALRCDPISGHVSLYWYRQALGQGPEFLTYFNYEAQQDKSGLPNDRFSAERPEGSISTLTIQRTEQRDSAMYRCASSLGQGREYGYTFGSGTRLTVV.

The rearrangement links TRBV10-1 to TRBJ2-4; D not resolved. The CDR3 length is 14 residues. In germline, CDR1 is WNHNN, CDR2 SYGVQD (reference sequence). V lost 0 bases and J lost 4, with 7 bases in between. DNA for the CDR3: TGCGCCAGCAGTGAGTCTAACTTTAAAAACATTCAGTACTTC. This gives the protein CASSESNFKNIQYF.

This clonotype has just a few counts. The chain combines TRBV7-6 with TRBJ2-6; D unclear. There are 15 residues in the CDR3. Trimming pared 5 bases from V and 0 bases from J, leaving 8 bases between. Germline CDR1 SGHVS, CDR2 FNYEAQ. For the CDR3, the DNA is TGTGCCAGCAGCACAGTGTTCTCTGGGGCCAACGTCCTGACTTTC. This gives the protein CASSTVFSGANVLTF.

This chain joins TRBV10-3 and TRBJ2-3; D gene unclear. Trimming cost V 5 bases and J 5 bases, with 8 bases left between them. CDR1 ENHRY and CDR2 SYGVKD come from the germline V gene. The length of the CDR3 is 12 residues. CDR3 residues: CAISPGGDTQYF. Written as DNA, the CDR3 is TGTGCCATCAGTCCCGGTGGAGATACGCAGTATTTT.

This clonotype was seen a handful of times. This chain uses TRBV6-6 with TRBJ2-5; D is ambiguous. The CDR3 runs 10 residues. The V end lost 4 bases, the J end lost 4 bases, and 1 base lay between the germline ends. Per germline, CDR1 MNHNY and CDR2 SVGAGI (reference sequence). The CDR3 loop is CASSSETQYF. The CDR3 DNA reads TGTGCCAGCAGTTCAGAGACCCAGTACTTC.